Reported below is one T cell receptor beta chain. Libraries were prepared by immunoSEQ multiplex PCR; TCRdb keeps only in-frame clonotypes and omits some of them. The sample has around 190,000 clones; 84% are singletons. This entry belongs to a study of blood T cell repertoires in COVID-19. About the study: Acute and convalescent COVID-19 samples came from the United States, Italy and Spain.

This CDR3 comprises 16 residues. Trimming stripped 5 bases from V and 0 bases from J, with 14 bases between. CDR1 and CDR2 (germline): SNHLY, FYNNEI. This chain uses TRBV2 with TRBJ1-5; D is possibly TRBD1 (6 bases). The source of this sequence is a woman in her 30s who had been exposed to COVID-19. The sample comprised PBMCs or T cells enriched from blood (not recorded which). As DNA, the CDR3 is TGTGCCAGCAGTTTTTGGGGGGGCTATAGCAATCAGCCCCAGCATTTT. Protein: CASSFWGGYSNQPQHF.